Sequencing of this T cell receptor (beta chain) was carried out in a study of T cell changes during pregnancy in multiple sclerosis. Profiling relied on immunoSEQ multiplex PCR, and the TCRdb table lists in-frame clones only, not all of them. The sample shows roughly 15,000 clones, about 83% of them seen only once. V lost 4 bases, J lost 3 bases, and 5 bases stayed unmatched. The germline gives CDR1 SEHNR, CDR2 FQNEAQ (reference sequence). The CDR3 sequence is 14 residues long. The source is a female donor in good health, enrolled as a control in a pregnancy study. The gene calls are TRBV7-9 and TRBJ2-7, with TRBD2 identical over 8 bases. Specimen: CD8+ T cells from peripheral blood mononuclear cells, collected in the second trimester of pregnancy. The CDR3 loop is CASSSPGRVYEQYF. CDR3 nucleotides: TGTGCCAGCAGCTCCCCCGGGAGGGTCTACGAGCAGTACTTC.